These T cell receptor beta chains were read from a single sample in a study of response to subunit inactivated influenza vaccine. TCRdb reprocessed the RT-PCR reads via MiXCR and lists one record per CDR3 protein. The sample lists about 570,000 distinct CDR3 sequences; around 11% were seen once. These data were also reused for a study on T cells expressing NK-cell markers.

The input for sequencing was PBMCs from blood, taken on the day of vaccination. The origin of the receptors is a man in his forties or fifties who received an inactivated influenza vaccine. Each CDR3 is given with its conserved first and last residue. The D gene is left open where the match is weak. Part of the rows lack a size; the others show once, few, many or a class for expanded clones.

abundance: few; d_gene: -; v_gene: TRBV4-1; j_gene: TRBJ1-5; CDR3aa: CASSQVSGGNQPQHF; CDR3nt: TGCGCCAGCAGCCAAGTCTCCGGGGGCAATCAGCCCCAGCATTTT
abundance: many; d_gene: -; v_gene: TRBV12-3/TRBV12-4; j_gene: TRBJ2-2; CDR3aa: CASSIQGTGELFF; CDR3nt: TGTGCCAGCAGTATACAGGGAACCGGGGAGCTGTTTTTT
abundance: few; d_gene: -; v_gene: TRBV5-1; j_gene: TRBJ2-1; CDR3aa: CASSLRSWERHNEQFF; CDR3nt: TGCGCCAGCAGCTTGCGGAGCTGGGAGCGGCACAATGAGCAGTTCTTC
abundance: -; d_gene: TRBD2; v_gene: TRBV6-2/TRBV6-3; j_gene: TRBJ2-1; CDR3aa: CASSYPIGGAGGSNEQFF; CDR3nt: TGTGCCAGCAGTTACCCCATTGGGGGAGCGGGAGGGTCCAATGAGCAGTTCTTC
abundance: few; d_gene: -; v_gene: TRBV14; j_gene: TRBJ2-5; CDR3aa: CASSQGYQETQYF; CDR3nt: TGTGCCAGCAGCCAAGGGTACCAAGAGACCCAGTACTTC
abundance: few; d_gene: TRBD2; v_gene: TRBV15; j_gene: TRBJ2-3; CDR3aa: CATSSSLGLAITDTQYF; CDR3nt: TGTGCCACCAGTTCTTCCTTGGGACTAGCAATAACAGATACGCAGTATTTT
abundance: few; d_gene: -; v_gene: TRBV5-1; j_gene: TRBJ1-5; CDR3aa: CASSASGDSNQPQHF; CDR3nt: TGCGCCAGCAGCGCATCGGGGGATAGCAATCAGCCCCAGCATTTT
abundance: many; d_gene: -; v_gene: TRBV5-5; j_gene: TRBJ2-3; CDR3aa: CASSFSGAPTDTQYF; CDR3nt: TGTGCCAGCAGCTTTAGCGGAGCCCCCACAGATACGCAGTATTTT
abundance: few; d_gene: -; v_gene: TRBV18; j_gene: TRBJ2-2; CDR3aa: CASSPLAIPSGELFF; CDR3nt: TGTGCCAGCTCACCGTTGGCGATACCGTCCGGGGAGCTGTTTTTT
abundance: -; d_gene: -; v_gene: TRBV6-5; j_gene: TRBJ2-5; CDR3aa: CASSYSSHPRDGQETQYF; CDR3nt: TGTGCCAGCAGTTACTCGTCTCATCCCCGGGACGGACAAGAGACCCAGTACTTC
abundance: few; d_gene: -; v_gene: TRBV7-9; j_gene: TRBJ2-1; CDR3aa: CASSQRLGSYNEQFF; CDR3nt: TGTGCCAGCAGCCAGCGATTAGGATCATACAATGAGCAGTTCTTC
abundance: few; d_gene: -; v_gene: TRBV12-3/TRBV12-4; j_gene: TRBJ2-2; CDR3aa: CASSLARHRDGTGELFF; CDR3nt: TGTGCCAGCAGTTTAGCGAGGCACAGGGATGGAACCGGGGAGCTGTTTTTT
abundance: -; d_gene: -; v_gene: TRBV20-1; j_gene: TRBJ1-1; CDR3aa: CSSSDSGSTEAFF; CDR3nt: TGCAGTTCATCGGACAGCGGGAGCACTGAAGCTTTCTTT
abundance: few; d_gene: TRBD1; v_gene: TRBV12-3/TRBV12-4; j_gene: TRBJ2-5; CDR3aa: CASSADRGLEETQYF; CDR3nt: TGTGCCAGCAGTGCGGACAGGGGCCTCGAAGAGACCCAGTACTTC
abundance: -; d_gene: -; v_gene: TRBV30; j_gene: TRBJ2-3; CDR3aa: CASEGGGDTQYF; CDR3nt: TGTGCCTCGGAAGGGGGAGGAGATACGCAGTATTTT
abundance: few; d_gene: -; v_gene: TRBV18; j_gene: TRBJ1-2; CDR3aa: CASSPGHPNYGYTF; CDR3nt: TGTGCCAGCTCACCTGGACACCCTAACTATGGCTACACCTTC
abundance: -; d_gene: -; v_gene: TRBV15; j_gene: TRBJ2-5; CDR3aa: CATSSGLILQETQYF; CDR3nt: TGTGCCACCAGTTCGGGACTCATCCTCCAAGAGACCCAGTACTTC
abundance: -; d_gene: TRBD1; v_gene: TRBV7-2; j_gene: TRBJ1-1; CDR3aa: CASSIQGETFF; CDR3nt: TGTGCCAGCAGCATACAGGGGGAAACTTTCTTT
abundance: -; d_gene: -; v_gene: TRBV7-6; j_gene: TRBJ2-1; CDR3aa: CASSPLPASQRGQFF; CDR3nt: TGTGCCAGCAGCCCACTCCCTGCTAGCCAACGAGGGCAGTTCTTC
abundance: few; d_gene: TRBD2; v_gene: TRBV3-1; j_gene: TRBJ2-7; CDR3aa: CASSQGLADMGYEQYF; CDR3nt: TGTGCCAGCAGCCAAGGACTAGCGGATATGGGCTACGAGCAGTACTTC
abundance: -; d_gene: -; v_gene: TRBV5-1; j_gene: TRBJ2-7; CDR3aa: CASSLSVGGNEQYF; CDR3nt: TGCGCCAGCAGCTTGTCAGTCGGAGGGAACGAGCAGTACTTC
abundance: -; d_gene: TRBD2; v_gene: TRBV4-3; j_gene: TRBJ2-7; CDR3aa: CASSQGTSGGTYYAVQYF; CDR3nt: TGCGCCAGCAGCCAGGGGACTAGCGGGGGGACGTACTACGCGGTGCAGTACTTC
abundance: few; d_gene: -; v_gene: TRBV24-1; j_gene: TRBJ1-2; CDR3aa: CATSDPGTANYGYTF; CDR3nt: TGTGCCACCAGTGATCCCGGGACCGCTAACTATGGCTACACCTTC
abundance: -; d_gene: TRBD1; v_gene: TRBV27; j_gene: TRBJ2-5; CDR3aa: CASSSHGTGGGTQYF; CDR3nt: TGTGCCAGCAGTTCACATGGGACAGGTGGAGGGACCCAGTACTTC
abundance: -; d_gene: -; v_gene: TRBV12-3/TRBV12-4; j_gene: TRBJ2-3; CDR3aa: CASSFSGANEDTQYF; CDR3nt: TGTGCCAGCAGTTTTTCCGGGGCGAATGAAGATACGCAGTATTTT
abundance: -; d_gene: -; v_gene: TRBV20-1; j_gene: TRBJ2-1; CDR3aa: CSAPIIRAAEQFF; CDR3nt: TGCAGTGCTCCTATAATCCGGGCCGCTGAGCAGTTCTTC
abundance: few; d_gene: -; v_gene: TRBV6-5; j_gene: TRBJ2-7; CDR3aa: CASSYSVGSSYEQYF; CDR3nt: TGTGCCAGCAGTTACTCTGTCGGATCCTCCTACGAGCAGTACTTC
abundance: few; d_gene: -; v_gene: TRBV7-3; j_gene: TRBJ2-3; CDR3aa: CASSLMPSTDTQYF; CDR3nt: TGTGCCAGCAGCTTAATGCCTAGCACAGATACGCAGTATTTT
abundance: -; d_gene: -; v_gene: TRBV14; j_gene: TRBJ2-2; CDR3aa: CASSQGITGELFF; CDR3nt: TGTGCCAGCAGCCAAGGCATTACCGGGGAGCTGTTTTTT
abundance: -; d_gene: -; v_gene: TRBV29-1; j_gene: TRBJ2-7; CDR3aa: CSVVGTTYEQYF; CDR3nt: TGCAGCGTTGTGGGCACGACCTACGAGCAGTACTTC
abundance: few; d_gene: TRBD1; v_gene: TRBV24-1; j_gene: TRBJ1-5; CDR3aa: CATSDQKTGGDNQPQHF; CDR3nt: TGTGCCACCAGTGATCAGAAAACAGGGGGTGACAATCAGCCCCAGCATTTT
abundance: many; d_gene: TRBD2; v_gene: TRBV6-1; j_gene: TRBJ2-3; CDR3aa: CASRLAGFTDTQYF; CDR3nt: TGTGCCAGCAGGCTAGCGGGGTTCACAGATACGCAGTATTTT
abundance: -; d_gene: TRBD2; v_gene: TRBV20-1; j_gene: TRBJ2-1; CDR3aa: CSARAGTSGAYNEQFF; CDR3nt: TGCAGTGCTAGAGCCGGGACTAGCGGAGCCTACAATGAGCAGTTCTTC
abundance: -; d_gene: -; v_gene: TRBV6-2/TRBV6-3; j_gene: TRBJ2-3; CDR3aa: CASSRASVTDTQYF; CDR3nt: TGTGCCAGCAGTAGGGCTAGCGTCACAGATACGCAGTATTTT
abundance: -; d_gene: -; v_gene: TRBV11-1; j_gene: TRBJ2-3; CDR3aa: CASSLRGGQIRAPDTQYF; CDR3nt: TGTGCCAGCAGCTTAAGGGGTGGACAGATACGGGCCCCAGATACGCAGTATTTT
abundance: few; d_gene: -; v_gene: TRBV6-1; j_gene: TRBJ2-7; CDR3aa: CASTPSTSSYEQYF; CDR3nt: TGTGCCAGCACCCCATCGACCAGCTCCTACGAGCAGTACTTC
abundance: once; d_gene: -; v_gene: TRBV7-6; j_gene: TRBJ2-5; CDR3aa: CASSWMGETQYF; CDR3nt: TGTGCCAGCAGCTGGATGGGAGAGACCCAGTACTTC
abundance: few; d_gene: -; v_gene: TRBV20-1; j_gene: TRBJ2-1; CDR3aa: CSARMQGPYNEQFF; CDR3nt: TGCAGTGCTAGAATGCAGGGGCCCTACAATGAGCAGTTCTTC
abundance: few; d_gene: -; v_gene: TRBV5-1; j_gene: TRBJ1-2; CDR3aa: CASSLGGQLGYTF; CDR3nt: TGCGCCAGCAGCTTGGGGGGACAACTTGGCTACACCTTC
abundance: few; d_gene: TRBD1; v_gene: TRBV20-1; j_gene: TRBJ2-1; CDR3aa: CSAPPLQGSYNEQFF; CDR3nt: TGCAGTGCTCCGCCACTACAGGGGTCCTACAATGAGCAGTTCTTC
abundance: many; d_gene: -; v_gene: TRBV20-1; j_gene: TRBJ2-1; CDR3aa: CSAYTTRRSYNEQFF; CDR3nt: TGCAGTGCTTACACGACTCGTCGTTCCTACAATGAGCAGTTCTTC
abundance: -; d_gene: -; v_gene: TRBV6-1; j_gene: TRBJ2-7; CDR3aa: CASSEVGLRFPAYYEQYF; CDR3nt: TGTGCCAGCAGTGAAGTGGGTCTGAGGTTCCCGGCTTACTACGAGCAGTACTTC
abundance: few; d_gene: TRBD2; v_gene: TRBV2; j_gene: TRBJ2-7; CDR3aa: CASTSSGYEQYF; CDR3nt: TGTGCCAGCACGTCTAGCGGGTACGAGCAGTACTTC
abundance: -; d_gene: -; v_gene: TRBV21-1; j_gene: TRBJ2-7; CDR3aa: CASSKFFRRDWEIYEQYF; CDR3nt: TGTGCCAGCAGCAAATTTTTTAGGCGGGACTGGGAAATATACGAGCAGTACTTC
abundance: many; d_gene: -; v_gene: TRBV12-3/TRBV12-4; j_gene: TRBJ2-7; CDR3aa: CASSIGGDIMYEQYF; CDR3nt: TGTGCCAGCAGTATAGGGGGGGACATTATGTACGAGCAGTACTTC
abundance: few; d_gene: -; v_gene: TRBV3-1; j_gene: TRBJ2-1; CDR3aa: CASSQSTPNEQFF; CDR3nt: TGTGCCAGCAGCCAGTCTACCCCTAATGAGCAGTTCTTC
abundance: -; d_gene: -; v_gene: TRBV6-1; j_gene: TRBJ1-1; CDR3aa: CASSDFILANTEAFF; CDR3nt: TGTGCCAGCAGTGACTTTATACTGGCGAACACTGAAGCTTTCTTT
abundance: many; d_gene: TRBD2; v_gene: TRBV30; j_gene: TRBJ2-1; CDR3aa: CAWSANQRGREQFF; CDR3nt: TGTGCCTGGAGTGCTAACCAGCGGGGACGAGAGCAGTTCTTC
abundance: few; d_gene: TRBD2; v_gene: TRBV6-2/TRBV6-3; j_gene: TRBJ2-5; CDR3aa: CASSPRGGNRETQYF; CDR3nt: TGTGCCAGCAGTCCACGGGGAGGGAATCGAGAGACCCAGTACTTC
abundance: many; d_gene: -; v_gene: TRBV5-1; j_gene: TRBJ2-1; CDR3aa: CASSTLTGAYYNEQFF; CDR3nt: TGCGCCAGCAGCACACTAACGGGAGCCTACTACAATGAGCAGTTCTTC
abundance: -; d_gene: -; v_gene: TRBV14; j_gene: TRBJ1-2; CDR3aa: CASSPAGTLHGYTF; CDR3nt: TGTGCCAGCAGCCCTGCTGGGACACTTCATGGCTACACCTTC
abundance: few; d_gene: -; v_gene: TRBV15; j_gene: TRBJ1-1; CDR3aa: CATSREQTNTEAFF; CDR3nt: TGTGCCACCAGCAGAGAACAGACGAACACTGAAGCTTTCTTT
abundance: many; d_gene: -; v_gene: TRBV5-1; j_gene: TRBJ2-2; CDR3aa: CASSIDRVRGLFF; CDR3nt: TGCGCCAGCAGCATAGACCGGGTCCGGGGGCTGTTTTTT
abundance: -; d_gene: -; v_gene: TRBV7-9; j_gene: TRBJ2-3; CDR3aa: CASSLSGIGTDTDTQYF; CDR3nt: TGTGCCAGCAGCTTATCTGGAATCGGAACCGACACAGATACGCAGTATTTT
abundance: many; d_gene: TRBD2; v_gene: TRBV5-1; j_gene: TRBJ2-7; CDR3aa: CASSLKLAGGEQYF; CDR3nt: TGCGCCAGCAGCTTGAAGCTAGCGGGAGGAGAGCAGTACTTC
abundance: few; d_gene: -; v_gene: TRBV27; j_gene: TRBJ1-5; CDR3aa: CARDINSNQPQHF; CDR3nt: TGTGCCAGGGACATTAATAGCAATCAGCCCCAGCATTTT
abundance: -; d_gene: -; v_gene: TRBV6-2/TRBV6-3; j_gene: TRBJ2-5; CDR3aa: CASSPAGERPPETQYF; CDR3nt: TGTGCCAGCAGTCCCGCCGGGGAGCGACCTCCCGAGACCCAGTACTTC